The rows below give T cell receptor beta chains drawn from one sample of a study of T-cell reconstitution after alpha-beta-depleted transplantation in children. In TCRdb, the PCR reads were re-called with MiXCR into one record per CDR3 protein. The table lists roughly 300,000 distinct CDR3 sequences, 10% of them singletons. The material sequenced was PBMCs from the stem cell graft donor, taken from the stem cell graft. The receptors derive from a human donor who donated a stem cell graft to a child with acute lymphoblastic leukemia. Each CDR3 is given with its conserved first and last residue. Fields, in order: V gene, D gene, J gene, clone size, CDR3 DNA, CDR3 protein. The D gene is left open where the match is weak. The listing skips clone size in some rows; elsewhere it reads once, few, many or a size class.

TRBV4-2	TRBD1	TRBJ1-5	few	TGTGCCAGCAGCCCTTCCGGGACAGGGGAGTATCAGCCCCAGCATTTT	CASSPSGTGEYQPQHF
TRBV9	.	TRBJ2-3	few	TGTGCCAGCAGCGTAGAGGGGGGATCAGATACGCAGTATTTT	CASSVEGGSDTQYF
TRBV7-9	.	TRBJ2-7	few	TGTGCCAGCAGCTCGGATATCCGGCAGTACTTC	CASSSDIRQYF
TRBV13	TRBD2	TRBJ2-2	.	TGTGCCAGCAGCTTAGGGGGGGGGAGGGCCCCCGGGGAGCTGTTTTTT	CASSLGGGRAPGELFF
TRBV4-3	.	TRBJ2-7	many	TGCGCCAGCAGCCAAGATAACCCGGGGGCCGGGGTTGACGAGCAGTACTTC	CASSQDNPGAGVDEQYF
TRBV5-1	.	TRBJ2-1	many	TGCGCCAGCAGCTTGGAGGGGGGAACGGGAGGTGAGCAGTTCTTC	CASSLEGGTGGEQFF
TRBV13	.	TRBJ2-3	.	TGTGCCAGCAGCTTAGGGGAGGGGACTCGACATACAGATACGCAGTATTTT	CASSLGEGTRHTDTQYF
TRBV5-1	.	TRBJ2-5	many	TGCGCCAGCAGGGACTTGAGGGGTGAGACCCAGTACTTC	CASRDLRGETQYF
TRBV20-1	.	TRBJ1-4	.	TGCAGTGCTCAGGACCTGGGGAATGAAAAACTGTTTTTT	CSAQDLGNEKLFF
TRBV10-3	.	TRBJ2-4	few	TGTGCCATCAGTGGGGCAGGGGTCCCAAACATTCAGTACTTC	CAISGAGVPNIQYF
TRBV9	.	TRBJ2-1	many	TGTGCCAGCAGCTTAGAGCTGGGGAGCTCCTACAATGAGCAGTTCTTC	CASSLELGSSYNEQFF
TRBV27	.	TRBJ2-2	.	TGTGCCAGCAGTTTTGGGACTCTGGGCACCGGGGAGCTGTTTTTT	CASSFGTLGTGELFF
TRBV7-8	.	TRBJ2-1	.	TGTGCCAGCAGCCGTTTGGGGCACTCCTACAATGAGCAGTTCTTC	CASSRLGHSYNEQFF
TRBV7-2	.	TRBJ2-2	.	TGTGCCAGCAGCCTCCAGCGTACTAACACCGGGGAGCTGTTTTTT	CASSLQRTNTGELFF
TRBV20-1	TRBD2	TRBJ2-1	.	TGCAGTGCTAGCGGGAGGAGGGGTGAGCAGTTCTTC	CSASGRRGEQFF
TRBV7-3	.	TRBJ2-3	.	TGTGCCAGCAGCGTCGGAAGTGTCGATACGCAGTATTTT	CASSVGSVDTQYF
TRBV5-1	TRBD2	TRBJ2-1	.	TGCGCCAGCAGCTTGGAGCCTAGCGGGGTGGGGTACAATGAGCAGTTCTTC	CASSLEPSGVGYNEQFF
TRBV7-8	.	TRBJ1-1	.	TGTGCCAGCAGCTTGGCAGGGTGGAGAAGCACTGAAGCTTTCTTT	CASSLAGWRSTEAFF
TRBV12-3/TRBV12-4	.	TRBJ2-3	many	TGTGCCAGCAGCTCCCCTGGCACAGATACGCAGTATTTT	CASSSPGTDTQYF
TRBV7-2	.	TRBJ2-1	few	TGTGCCAGCACTAACCCCGGACTATTGGCTGAGCAGTTCTTC	CASTNPGLLAEQFF
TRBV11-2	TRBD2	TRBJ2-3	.	TGTGCCAGCAGCTCCGCCGTGGGCATCCGGACTAGTTCTACGCAGTATTTT	CASSSAVGIRTSSTQYF
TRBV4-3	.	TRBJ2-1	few	TGCGCCAGCAGCCAAGATTGGGCGTCTCCGTACAATGAGCAGTTCTTC	CASSQDWASPYNEQFF
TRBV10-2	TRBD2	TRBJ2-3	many	TGCGCCAGCAGACGCGTAGCGGGAGGGGCCACAGATACGCAGTATTTT	CASRRVAGGATDTQYF
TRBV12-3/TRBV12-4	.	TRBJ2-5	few	TGTGCCAGCACGTTGGGGTCGGCAATAGGTCAAGAGACCCAGTACTTC	CASTLGSAIGQETQYF
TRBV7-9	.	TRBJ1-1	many	TGTGCCAGCAGCCTAGGGGAATGGGACACTGAAGCTTTCTTT	CASSLGEWDTEAFF
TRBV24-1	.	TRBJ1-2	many	TGTGCCACCAGCGACCCCTTGGGCTACACCTTC	CATSDPLGYTF
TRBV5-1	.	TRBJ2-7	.	TGCGCCAGCAGCTTGGCCCCGGGACCCAACACCTACGAGCAGTACTTC	CASSLAPGPNTYEQYF
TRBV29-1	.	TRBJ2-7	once	TGCAGCGTTAACTCTGGACAGACCTCCTACGAGCAGTACTTC	CSVNSGQTSYEQYF
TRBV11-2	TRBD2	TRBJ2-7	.	TGTGCCAGCAGCTTAGTAGCGACTAGCGGGGGACGGTATTCCTACGAGCAGTACTTC	CASSLVATSGGRYSYEQYF
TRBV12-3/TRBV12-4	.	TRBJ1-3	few	TGTGCCAGCAGTTTATTCGGCTCTGGAAACACCATATATTTT	CASSLFGSGNTIYF
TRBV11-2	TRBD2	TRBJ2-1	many	TGTGCCAGCAGCTCCCTCGCCAGGGGACTAGCGGCGAGAAATGAGCAGTTCTTC	CASSSLARGLAARNEQFF
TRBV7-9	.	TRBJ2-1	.	TGTGCCAGCAGTCAAGCTACTAACAATGAGCAGTTCTTC	CASSQATNNEQFF